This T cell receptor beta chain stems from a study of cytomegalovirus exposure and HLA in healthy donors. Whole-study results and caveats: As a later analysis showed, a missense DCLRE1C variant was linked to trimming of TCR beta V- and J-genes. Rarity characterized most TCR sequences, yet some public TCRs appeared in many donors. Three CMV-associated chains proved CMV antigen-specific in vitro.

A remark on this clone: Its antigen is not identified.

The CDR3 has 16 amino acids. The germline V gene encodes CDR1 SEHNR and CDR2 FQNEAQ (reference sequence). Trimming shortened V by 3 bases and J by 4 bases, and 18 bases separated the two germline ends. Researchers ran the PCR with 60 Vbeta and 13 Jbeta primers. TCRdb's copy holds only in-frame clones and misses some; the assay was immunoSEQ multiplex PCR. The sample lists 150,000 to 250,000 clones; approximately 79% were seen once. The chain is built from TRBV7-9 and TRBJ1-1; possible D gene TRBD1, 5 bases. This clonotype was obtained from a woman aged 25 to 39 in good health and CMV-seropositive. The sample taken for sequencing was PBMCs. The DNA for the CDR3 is TGTGCCAGCAGCTTTTCCCGGCAGGGAATAGGCACTGAAGCTTTCTTT. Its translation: CASSFSRQGIGTEAFF. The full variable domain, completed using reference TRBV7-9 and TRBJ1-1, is DTGVSQNPRHKITKRGQNVTFRCDPISEHNRLYWYRQTLGQGPEFLTYFQNEAQLEKSRLLSDRFSAERPKGSFSTLEIQRTEQGDSAMYLCASSFSRQGIGTEAFFGQGTRLTVV.